This T cell receptor beta chain was sequenced for a study of blood T cells in healthy people across ages. Per sample, no less than 5 micrograms of total RNA were extracted. Trimming pared 4 bases from V and 5 bases from J, leaving 15 bases between. Germline V gives CDR1 SGDLS, CDR2 YYNGEE. The CDR3 runs to 14 residues. The authors ran a second PCR of roughly 7 to 11 cycles using a sample-barcoded 5' primer and a J-beta primer mix. TCRdb re-called the 5' RACE reads with MiXCR, one entry per CDR3 protein. The data show approximately 580,000 distinct CDR3 sequences, under 30% seen once. These sequences were also reported in another study, on T cells of mothers and their children. That study reports: Mothers gave over 9.5 million TCR beta CDR3 reads each, and children about 3 million each. Mother-child pairs who were related displayed a slightly higher overlap than unrelated pairs, a difference that was non-significant. There were no persistent microchimeric T cell clones detected.

The V gene is TRBV9, the J gene TRBJ2-5; a weak D match, TRBD1 (5 bases). The TCR sequence derives from a boy younger than 18 in good health. The sample was blood. The CDR3 region has the DNA TGTGCCAGCAGCTTAGGGGTAGAGTGGGAGACCCAGTACTTC. Its translation: CASSLGVEWETQYF. Looking up the rest from reference TRBV9 and TRBJ2-5 gives the full variable domain: DSGVTQTPKHLITATGQRVTLRCSPRSGDLSVYWYQQSLDQGLQFLIQYYNGEERAKGNILERFSAQQFPDLHSELNLSSLELGDSALYFCASSLGVEWETQYFGPGTRLLVL.